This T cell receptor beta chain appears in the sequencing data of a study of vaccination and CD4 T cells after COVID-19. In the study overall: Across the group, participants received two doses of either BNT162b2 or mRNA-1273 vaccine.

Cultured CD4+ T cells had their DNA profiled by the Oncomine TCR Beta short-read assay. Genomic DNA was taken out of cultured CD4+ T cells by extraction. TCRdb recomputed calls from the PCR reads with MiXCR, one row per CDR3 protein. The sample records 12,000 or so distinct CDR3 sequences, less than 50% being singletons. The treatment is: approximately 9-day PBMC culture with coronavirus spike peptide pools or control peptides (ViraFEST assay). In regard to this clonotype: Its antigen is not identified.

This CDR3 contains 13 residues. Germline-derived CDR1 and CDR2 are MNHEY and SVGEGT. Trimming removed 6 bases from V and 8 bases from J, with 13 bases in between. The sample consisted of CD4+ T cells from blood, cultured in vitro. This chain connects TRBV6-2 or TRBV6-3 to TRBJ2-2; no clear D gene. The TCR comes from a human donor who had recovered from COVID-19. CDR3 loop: CASSPDEKGELFF. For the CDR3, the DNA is TGTGCCAGCAGCCCCGATGAGAAGGGGGAGCTGTTTTTT.